These 4 T cell receptor beta chains share one sample of origin, sequenced in a study of post-analysis software for immune sequencing data. Findings and limits, study-wide: There were roughly 5 TRBV segments more frequent in patients than controls, and TRBV5-6, TRBV5-1 and TRBV20-1 were among them.

Their specific antigens are unknown. The TCR beta cDNA libraries contained unique molecular identifiers. TCRdb itself ran the PCR reads through MiXCR, one entry per CDR3 protein. This sample has hundreds of thousands of distinct CDR3 sequences; around 44% occur once, and the top ten carry under 2%. The sequenced material came from blood. These receptor sequences come from a girl aged 10 to 17 with multiple sclerosis.

This rearrangement joins TRBV3-1 to TRBJ2-7, with D uncertain. Germline V gene data show CDR1 as LGHDT and CDR2 as YNNKEL (reference sequence). V was cut by 4 bases and J by 2 bases, with 12 bases left in between. The CDR3 runs to 14 residues. CDR3 in amino acids: CASSRAGEAYEQYF. CDR3 sequence (DNA): TGTGCCAGCAGCCGCGCCGGAGAGGCCTACGAGCAGTACTTC.

This chain uses TRBV14 with TRBJ2-5; 10 nucleotides align to TRBD1. The J call may be in error: the DNA end matches TRBJ2-7 better. The CDR3 length is 18 residues. Per germline, CDR1 SGHDN and CDR2 FVKESK. CDR3 in amino acids: CASSQSDRGQGPFGEQYF. Here the CDR3 DNA reads TGTGCCAGCAGCCAAAGTGACCGGGGACAGGGGCCGTTCGGCGAGCAGTACTTC.

This clonotype has only one observation. This rearrangement joins TRBV5-1 to TRBJ2-5, with 10 nucleotides matching TRBD2. The end of the DNA is better explained by TRBJ2-7, so the J call may be wrong. Looked up from germline, CDR1 is SGHRS and CDR2 is YFSETQ. This CDR3 comprises 12 residues. CDR3 amino acids: CASRLAGDEQYF. CDR3 nucleotides: TGCGCCAGCAGGCTAGCGGGGGACGAGCAGTACTTC.

The rearrangement uses TRBV5-1 and TRBJ1-1, with D unclear. Germline V gene data show CDR1 as SGHRS and CDR2 as YFSETQ. The CDR3 runs to 11 residues. V shed 5 bases and J shed 8 bases, with 10 bases lying between them. In nucleotides, the CDR3 is TGCGCCAGCAGAGTAGGGCGAGAAGCTTTCTTT. Encoded protein: CASRVGREAFF.